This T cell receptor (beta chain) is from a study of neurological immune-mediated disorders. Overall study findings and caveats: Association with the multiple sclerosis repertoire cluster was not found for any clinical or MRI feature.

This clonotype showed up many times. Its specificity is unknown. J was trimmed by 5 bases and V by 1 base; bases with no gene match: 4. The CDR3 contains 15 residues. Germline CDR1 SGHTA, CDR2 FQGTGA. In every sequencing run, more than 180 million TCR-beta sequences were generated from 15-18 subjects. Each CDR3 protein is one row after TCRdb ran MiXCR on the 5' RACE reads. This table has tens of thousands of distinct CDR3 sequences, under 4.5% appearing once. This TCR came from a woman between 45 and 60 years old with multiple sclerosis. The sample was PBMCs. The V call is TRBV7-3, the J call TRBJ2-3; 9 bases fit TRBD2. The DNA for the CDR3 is TGTGCCAGCAGCTTAAACCGAGCGGGGGGAGATACGCAGTATTTT. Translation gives CASSLNRAGGDTQYF.